This paragraph covers one T cell receptor (beta chain) sequence. These data are taken from a study of T-cell reconstitution after alpha-beta-depleted transplantation in children. The library targeted TCRbeta and was prepared with unique molecular identifiers. TCRdb independently ran MiXCR on the PCR reads; one entry per CDR3 protein. The sample holds about 540,000 distinct CDR3 sequences; 18% are singletons and the top ten take roughly 3.3%. Trimming removed 5 bases from V and 7 bases from J; junction bases left unmatched: 9. The CDR3 is made up of 14 amino acids. The chain couples TRBV12-3 or TRBV12-4 to TRBJ1-1; 8 nucleotides align to TRBD1. The origin of this receptor is a human donor who donated a stem cell graft to a child with acute lymphoblastic leukemia. Here the sequenced sample was PBMCs from the stem cell graft donor, taken from the stem cell graft. The CDR3 protein is CASSDNAGGFEAFF. CDR3 nucleotide sequence: TGTGCCAGCAGTGACAACGCAGGGGGCTTTGAAGCTTTCTTT.